This passage covers 31 T cell receptor beta chains from one sample sequenced in a study of monozygotic twins with inflammatory bowel disease. Reprocessing the 5' RACE reads, TCRdb reports a single entry for every CDR3 protein and omits DNA. Its table lists under 150,000 distinct CDR3 sequences. Sequences were obtained from blood. Every receptor here comes from a human donor with ulcerative colitis or Crohn's disease, or a healthy co-twin of an affected twin (not recorded which).

The V call is TRBV19, the J call TRBJ2-7; TCRdb returns TRBD1, unconfirmable since there is no DNA. CDR1 and CDR2 from the germline V gene are LNHDA and SQIVND (reference sequence). This CDR3 has 15 amino acids. CDR3 region: CASSISGAGSYEQYF.

The V call is TRBV7-2, the J call TRBJ2-1; TCRdb reports TRBD2, a call that lacks DNA to check it against. The CDR3 is 16 amino acids. The germline V gene encodes CDR1 SGHTA and CDR2 FQGNSA. CDR3 protein: CASSLAVGGGNNEQFF.

This chain uses TRBV6-1 with TRBJ2-3; TCRdb lists TRBD1, though no DNA is available to test this call. The CDR3 covers 16 residues. Germline CDR1 MNHNS, CDR2 SASEGT. The CDR3 loop is CASSIKGGGGTDTQYF.

The gene calls are TRBV7-2 and TRBJ1-3. Germline CDR1 SGHTA, CDR2 FQGNSA. The CDR3 has 15 amino acids. CDR3 loop: CASSTQTGRGNTIYF.

The chain recombines TRBV20-1 with TRBJ2-1; TCRdb picks TRBD1, but there is no DNA to check that call. CDR1 is DFQATT, CDR2 SNEGSKA, per germline (reference sequence). This CDR3 comprises 11 residues. CDR3 sequence: CSAGAGHEQFF.

The J gene is TRBJ2-3, the V gene TRBV4-3; with no DNA, the TCRdb D assignment of TRBD2 cannot be verified. This CDR3 has 16 residues. CDR1 is LGHNA, CDR2 YSLEER, per germline. CDR3 sequence reads: CASSTRTSGGPDTQYF.

The chain employs TRBV20-1 and TRBJ2-7; TCRdb indicates TRBD1, and absent DNA this call remains unverified. The germline V gene encodes CDR1 DFQATT and CDR2 SNEGSKA (reference sequence). The CDR3 is 14 residues long. Here the CDR3 reads CSAELGQASREQYF.

This chain connects TRBV11-1 to TRBJ2-3; TCRdb calls TRBD2, which cannot be checked without DNA. The CDR3 is 19 amino acids. CDR1 is SGHAT, CDR2 FQDESV, per germline (reference sequence). CDR3 region: CASSHGLAGRISYTDTQYF. The variable domain in full, completed from reference TRBV11-1 and TRBJ2-3, reads EAEVAQSPRYKITEKSQAVAFWCDPISGHATLYWYRQILGQGPELLVQFQDESVVDDSQLPKDRFSAERLKGVDSTLKIQPAELGDSAMYLCASSHGLAGRISYTDTQYFGPGTRLTVL.

The V and J genes are TRBV20-1 and TRBJ1-2. The CDR3 sequence is 13 residues long. Germline V lookup: CDR1 DFQATT, CDR2 SNEGSKA (reference sequence). CDR3: CSAREQKSGGYTF.

This chain uses TRBV18 with TRBJ1-2. CDR3 length: 16 amino acids. The germline gives CDR1 KGHSH, CDR2 LQKENI. The CDR3 sequence: CASSPQRERLHYGYTF.

The chain has TRBV5-1 and TRBJ2-7; checking the TCRdb D call of TRBD2 is not possible without DNA. This CDR3 region has 14 residues. Germline-derived CDR1 and CDR2 are SGHRS and YFSETQ. CDR3: CASSLVSGSYEQYF.

The chain uses TRBV7-2 and TRBJ1-1. Germline assignment: CDR1 SGHTA and CDR2 FQGNSA. The CDR3 sequence is 13 residues long. The CDR3 loop is CASSLRSNTEAFF.

The rearrangement uses TRBV7-7 and TRBJ1-1; TCRdb reports TRBD1, a call that lacks DNA to check it against. This CDR3 contains 13 residues. Germline CDR1 is SSHAT and CDR2 is FNYEAQ (reference sequence). CDR3 residues: CASSLSTGAEAFF.

The chain joins TRBV9 to TRBJ2-2; TCRdb's assignment of TRBD1 cannot be checked, as there is no DNA. Germline values: CDR1 SGDLS, CDR2 YYNGEE. This CDR3 spans 12 amino acids. The CDR3 protein is CASSVEGTKVFF.

The gene calls are TRBV19 and TRBJ1-4; TCRdb proposes TRBD1, but this gene call is untestable without DNA. CDR1 LNHDA and CDR2 SQIVND come from the germline V gene (reference sequence). The CDR3 consists of 17 residues. The CDR3 here is CASNFGTGRSANEKLFF. The complete variable domain, with remaining parts taken from reference TRBV19 and TRBJ1-4, reads DGGITQSPKYLFRKEGQNVTLSCEQNLNHDAMYWYRQDPGQGLRLIYYSQIVNDFQKGDIAEGYSVSREKKESFPLTVTSAQKNPTAFYLCASNFGTGRSANEKLFFGSGTQLSVL.

The V gene is TRBV7-9, the J gene TRBJ2-7; the D call of TRBD1 rests on TCRdb alone, since no DNA is present to check it. The CDR3 consists of 15 residues. Germline values: CDR1 SEHNR, CDR2 FQNEAQ (reference sequence). The CDR3 is CASSTQGRLAYEQYF.

V and J are TRBV5-1 and TRBJ2-2; TCRdb calls TRBD1, which cannot be checked without DNA. Germline V gene lookup returns CDR1 SGHRS and CDR2 YFSETQ. This CDR3 is built from 17 residues. Here the CDR3 reads CASSLVLGTGSTGELFF. The whole variable domain, remainder taken from reference TRBV5-1 and TRBJ2-2, is KAGVTQTPRYLIKTRGQQVTLSCSPISGHRSVSWYQQTPGQGLQFLFEYFSETQRNKGNFPGRFSGRQFSNSRSEMNVSTLELGDSALYLCASSLVLGTGSTGELFFGEGSRLTVL.

The chain has TRBV27 and TRBJ2-5; TCRdb reports TRBD1, a call that lacks DNA to check it against. The V gene's germline CDR1 is MNHEY and CDR2 SMNVEV (reference sequence). The CDR3 length is 15 residues. CDR3 residues: CASSRTGTNQETQYF.

V gene TRBV20-1 combines with J gene TRBJ2-3; the TRBD1 assignment by TCRdb is unverifiable without DNA. Germline loops: CDR1 DFQATT, CDR2 SNEGSKA (reference sequence). The CDR3 is made up of 15 amino acids. CDR3 protein: CSARDPGGGTDTQYF.

The chain combines TRBV6-2 or TRBV6-3 with TRBJ2-7; TCRdb gives TRBD1 as the D gene, but with no DNA this cannot be confirmed. The CDR3 runs 18 residues. CDR1 and CDR2 (germline): MNHEY, SVGEGT. CDR3 sequence reads: CASSYPLYRDRGAIQQYF.

This chain joins TRBV2 and TRBJ2-3; the TCRdb call, TRBD1, lacks DNA for checking. Germline V lookup: CDR1 SNHLY, CDR2 FYNNEI. There are 14 residues in the CDR3. The CDR3 sequence: CASRRTESTDTQYF.

This chain joins TRBV4-2 and TRBJ2-1; without DNA, the TCRdb call of TRBD2 cannot be checked. The CDR3 is made up of 16 amino acids. Germline CDR1 is LGHNA and CDR2 is YNFKEQ. CDR3 residues: CASSQDGTSGYNEQFF.

The CDR3 is CASSPGTGVHEQFF. The V and J genes are TRBV6-1 and TRBJ2-1; the TCRdb call, TRBD1, lacks DNA for checking. This CDR3 is 14 amino acids long. The germline gives CDR1 MNHNS, CDR2 SASEGT.

V and J are TRBV6-5 and TRBJ1-1. This CDR3 comprises 16 residues. Looked up from germline, CDR1 is MNHEY and CDR2 is SVGAGI. The CDR3 is CASSSLNGVTGTEAFF.

The chain links TRBV20-1 to TRBJ2-7; TCRdb returns TRBD1, unconfirmable since there is no DNA. Germline V gene sequence: CDR1 DFQATT, CDR2 SNEGSKA (reference sequence). The length of the CDR3 is 13 residues. CDR3 sequence: CSARNRVTYEQYF.

The rearrangement joins TRBV5-1 to TRBJ2-2; TCRdb proposes TRBD2, but this gene call is untestable without DNA. The germline V gene has CDR1 SGHRS and CDR2 YFSETQ. The CDR3 has 16 residues. The CDR3 reads CASRLGLAGNTGELFF.

The chain couples TRBV5-1 to TRBJ1-5; TCRdb's assignment of TRBD1 cannot be checked, as there is no DNA. Germline values: CDR1 SGHRS, CDR2 YFSETQ. The CDR3 consists of 17 residues. The CDR3 spells CASSLDGQGSGNQPQHF.

The chain has TRBV18 and TRBJ2-7. Per germline, CDR1 KGHSH and CDR2 LQKENI. The CDR3 is 13 amino acids. The CDR3 loop reads CASSPLKSYEQYF.

This rearrangement joins TRBV9 to TRBJ2-7; checking the TCRdb D call of TRBD1 is not possible without DNA. This CDR3 is 16 amino acids long. CDR1 SGDLS and CDR2 YYNGEE come from the germline V gene. CDR3 in amino acids: CASSPGQGRSSYEQYF.

The genes are TRBV6-5 and TRBJ2-1. CDR3 length equals 14 residues. Looked up from germline, CDR1 is MNHEY and CDR2 is SVGAGI. CDR3 region: CASSYTSSYNEQFF.

The chain joins TRBV4-3 to TRBJ1-6. Germline assignment: CDR1 LGHNA and CDR2 YSLEER. The CDR3 loop spans 15 amino acids. The CDR3 spells CASSQVRRYNSPLHF.